One sample yielded the 9 T cell receptor beta chains listed below, sequenced in a study of CD4 T cells in relation to SARS-CoV-2 and coronaviruses. Antigens of these TCRs are unknown. CD4+ T cells from unexposed donors were obtained before the COVID-19 pandemic (2011-2018). After approximately 10 days of culture, CD4+ T cells were isolated. Clones were read by immunoSEQ multiplex PCR, and TCRdb kept only the in-frame ones, dropping some. The sample comprises about 18,000 clones, approximately 77% of which are singletons, and around a quarter rests with the top ten. Sequencing was carried out using CD4+ T cells from PBMCs, cultured in vitro. The receptors were gathered from a human donor in good health.

This sequence joins TRBV20-1 and TRBJ2-6; D call uncertain. Germline CDR1 and CDR2: DFQATT and SNEGSKA (reference sequence). Between the trimmed V and J ends, which lost 3 bases and 1 base, there was a span of 10 bases. The CDR3 runs 15 residues. The CDR3 region is CSASFSGSGANVLTF. CDR3 sequence (DNA): TGCAGTGCTAGTTTTTCCGGGTCTGGGGCCAACGTCCTGACTTTC.

This clone has more than one count but fewer than ten. The rearrangement uses TRBV6-1 and TRBJ2-3, with a possible D match to TRBD2 (6 bases). The CDR3 length is 16 residues. V was shortened by 4 bases and J by 3 bases, with 17 bases between the two germline ends. Germline values: CDR1 MNHNS, CDR2 SASEGT. The CDR3 region has the DNA TGTGCCAGCAGTGGCTTTGGGGGGACGCCGACAGATACGCAGTATTTT. This encodes CASSGFGGTPTDTQYF.

The chain links TRBV2 to TRBJ2-2, with 9 bases aligning to TRBD1. CDR1 is SNHLY and CDR2 is FYNNEI in the germline V gene. The CDR3 is 14 residues long. The trim removed 7 bases at V and 11 bases at J, leaving 11 bases unmatched. The CDR3 sequence: CASTPQGASTELFF. The CDR3 DNA reads TGTGCCAGCACCCCACAGGGGGCCTCGACAGAGCTGTTTTTT. The whole variable domain, filled in from reference TRBV2 and TRBJ2-2, reads EPEVTQTPSHQVTQMGQEVILRCVPISNHLYFYWYRQILGQKVEFLVSFYNNEISEKSEIFDDQFSVERPDGSNFTLKIRSTKLEDSAMYFCASTPQGASTELFFGEGSRLTVL.

V is TRBV7-8 and J is TRBJ2-7; 8 bases line up with TRBD2. Unmatched junction bases numbered 17, after V lost 5 bases and J lost 2 bases. CDR3 size: 18 residues. The V gene's germline CDR1 is SGHVS and CDR2 FQNEAQ. CDR3: CASSPPLGREAMAYEQYF. The CDR3 coding sequence is TGTGCCAGCAGCCCACCCCTTGGGCGGGAGGCAATGGCCTACGAGCAGTACTTC.

The V call is TRBV3-1 (or the pseudogene TRBV3-2), the J call TRBJ1-1; no definite D call. This CDR3 has 14 amino acids. Germline V CDR1 and CDR2: LGHDT, YNNKEL (reference sequence). V was shortened by 0 bases and J by 6 bases, with 11 bases between the two germline ends. The CDR3 here is CASSQDNPTAEAFF. The CDR3 DNA is TGTGCCAGCAGCCAAGATAACCCAACGGCTGAAGCTTTCTTT.

The chain links TRBV6-4 to TRBJ2-2; D gene unclear. Trimming removed 3 bases at V and 3 bases at J, with 5 bases between. The CDR3 length is 13 residues. Germline assignment: CDR1 MRHNA and CDR2 SNTAGT. DNA for the CDR3: TGTGCCAGCAGTGAAGGCTACACCGGGGAGCTGTTTTTT. It is translated as CASSEGYTGELFF.

The chain carries TRBV20-1 and TRBJ2-2, with 9 bases that match TRBD1. Trimming removed 6 bases from V and 7 bases from J; junction bases left unmatched: 15. This CDR3 contains 16 residues. Germline lookup yields CDR1 DFQATT and CDR2 SNEGSKA (reference sequence). The CDR3 loop is CSASTGGAGSVGELFF. The CDR3 DNA reads TGCAGTGCAAGTACAGGGGGCGCAGGGTCTGTCGGGGAGCTGTTTTTT.

CDR3 protein: CASSPPGGLSGNTIYF. Here the CDR3 DNA reads TGTGCCAGCAGCCCACCGGGGGGGCTTTCTGGAAACACCATATATTTT. The chain carries TRBV9 and TRBJ1-3; a possible D gene is TRBD1 (6 bases). The CDR3 has 16 residues. With 4 bases removed from V and 1 base from J, the gap between germline ends came to 15 bases. Germline values: CDR1 SGDLS, CDR2 YYNGEE.

In its sample, this clone was seen a few times. The chain combines TRBV29-1 with TRBJ2-5; no definite D call. The CDR3 is 12 amino acids. The germline V gene has CDR1 SQVTM and CDR2 ANQGSEA. Between the trimmed V and J ends, which lost 7 bases and 1 base, there was a span of 10 bases. CDR3 amino acids: CSAIPVQETQYF. CDR3 nucleotide sequence: TGCAGCGCCATTCCCGTCCAAGAGACCCAGTACTTC.